This T cell receptor (beta chain) derives from a study of blood T cells in healthy people across ages. Overall study results and limits: The lack of PBMC sorting stopped any conclusive naive versus antigen-experienced comparison. Naive CD4+ cells and diversity were both higher in long-lived donors than in aged donors.

A sample-barcoded 5' primer and a J-beta primer mix were used in a second PCR of roughly 7 to 11 cycles. One entry per CDR3 protein, called by TCRdb with MiXCR from the 5' RACE reads. Altogether some 1.5 million distinct CDR3 sequences are present, approximately 42% being singletons, with the ten largest covering about 3.8%. Researchers collected approximately 9.5 milliliters of peripheral blood from every single donor. CDR3 length: 15 residues. J lost 2 bases, V lost 2 bases, and 7 bases had no gene match. Per germline, CDR1 DFQATT and CDR2 SNEGSKA (reference sequence). Of note for this clonotype: Antigen: not known.

The sequence was collected from a woman aged 18-29 years in good health. V and J are TRBV20-1 and TRBJ2-3, with 7 bases aligning to TRBD1. The material sequenced was blood. CDR3 residues: CSARPDRPPTDTQYF. The CDR3 bases are TGCAGTGCTAGACCGGACAGGCCACCCACAGATACGCAGTATTTT.